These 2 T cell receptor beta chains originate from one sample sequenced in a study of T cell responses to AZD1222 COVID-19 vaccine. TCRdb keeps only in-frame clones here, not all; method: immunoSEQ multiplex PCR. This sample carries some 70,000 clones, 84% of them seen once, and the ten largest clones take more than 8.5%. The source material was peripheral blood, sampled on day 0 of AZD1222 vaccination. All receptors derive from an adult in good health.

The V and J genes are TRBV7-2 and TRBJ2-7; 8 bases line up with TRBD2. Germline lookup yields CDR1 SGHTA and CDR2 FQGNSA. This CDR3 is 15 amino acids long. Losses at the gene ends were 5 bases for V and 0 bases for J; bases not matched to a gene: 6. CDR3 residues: CASSISGGLSYEQYF. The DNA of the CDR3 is TGTGCCAGCAGCATAAGCGGGGGACTCTCCTACGAGCAGTACTTC.

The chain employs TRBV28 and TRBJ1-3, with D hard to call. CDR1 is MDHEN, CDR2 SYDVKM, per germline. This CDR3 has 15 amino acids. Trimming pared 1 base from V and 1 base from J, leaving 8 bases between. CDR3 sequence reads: CASSLFPGSGNTIYF. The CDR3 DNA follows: TGTGCCAGCAGTTTATTTCCAGGATCTGGAAACACCATATATTTT.